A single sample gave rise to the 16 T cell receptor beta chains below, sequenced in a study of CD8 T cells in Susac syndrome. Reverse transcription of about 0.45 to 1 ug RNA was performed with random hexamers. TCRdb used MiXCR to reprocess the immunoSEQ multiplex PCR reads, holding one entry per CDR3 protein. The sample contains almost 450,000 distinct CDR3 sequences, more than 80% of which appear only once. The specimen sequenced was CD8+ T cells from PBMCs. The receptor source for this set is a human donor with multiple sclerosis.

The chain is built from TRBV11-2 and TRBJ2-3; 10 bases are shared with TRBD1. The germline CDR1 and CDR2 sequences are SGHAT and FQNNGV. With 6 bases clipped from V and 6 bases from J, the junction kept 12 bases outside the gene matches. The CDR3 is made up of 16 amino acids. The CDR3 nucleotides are TGTGCCAGCAGGTTACCGGGACAGGGGAGGTTTGATACGCAGTATTTT. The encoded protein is CASRLPGQGRFDTQYF.

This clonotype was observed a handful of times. CDR3 in DNA: TGTGCCAGCAGTGGACACGAACAAGAGACCCAGTACTTC. This translates into CASSGHEQETQYF. The chain employs TRBV6-1 and TRBJ2-5; D unclear. Trimming took 4 bases from V and 2 from J, leaving 8 bases between them. The CDR3 spans 13 residues. CDR1 is MNHNS, CDR2 SASEGT, per germline.

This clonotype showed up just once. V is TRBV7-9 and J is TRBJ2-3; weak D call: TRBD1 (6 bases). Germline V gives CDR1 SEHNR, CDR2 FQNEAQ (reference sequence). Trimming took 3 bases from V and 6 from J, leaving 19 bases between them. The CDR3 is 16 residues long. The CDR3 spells CASSLWGPGNGDTQYF. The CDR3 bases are TGTGCCAGCAGCTTGTGGGGGCCAGGGAACGGGGATACGCAGTATTTT.

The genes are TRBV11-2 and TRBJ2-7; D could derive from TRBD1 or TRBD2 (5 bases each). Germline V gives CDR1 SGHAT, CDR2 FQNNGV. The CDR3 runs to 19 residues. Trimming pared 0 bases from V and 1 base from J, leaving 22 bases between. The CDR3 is CASSLDLMGMGPGSYEQYF. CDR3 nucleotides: TGTGCCAGCAGCTTAGATCTAATGGGGATGGGACCTGGGTCCTACGAGCAGTACTTC.

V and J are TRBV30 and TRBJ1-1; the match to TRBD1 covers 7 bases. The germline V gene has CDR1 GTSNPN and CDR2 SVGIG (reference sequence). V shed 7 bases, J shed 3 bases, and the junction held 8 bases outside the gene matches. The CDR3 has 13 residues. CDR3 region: CASDRDSHTEAFF. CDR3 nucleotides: TGTGCCTCCGACCGGGACAGTCACACTGAAGCTTTCTTT.

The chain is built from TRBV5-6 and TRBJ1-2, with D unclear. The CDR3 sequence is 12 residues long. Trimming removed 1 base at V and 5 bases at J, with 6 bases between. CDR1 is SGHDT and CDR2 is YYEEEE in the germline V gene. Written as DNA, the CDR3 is TGTGCCAGCAGCTTGTGGTTATATGGCTACACCTTC. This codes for CASSLWLYGYTF.

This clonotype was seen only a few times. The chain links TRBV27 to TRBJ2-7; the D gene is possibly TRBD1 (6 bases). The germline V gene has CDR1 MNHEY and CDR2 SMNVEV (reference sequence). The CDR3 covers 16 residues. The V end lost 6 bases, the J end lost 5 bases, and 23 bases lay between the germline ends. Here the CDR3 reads CASRETGTFDRDEQYF. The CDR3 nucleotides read TGTGCCAGCAGGGAGACCGGGACATTTGACCGTGACGAGCAGTACTTC.

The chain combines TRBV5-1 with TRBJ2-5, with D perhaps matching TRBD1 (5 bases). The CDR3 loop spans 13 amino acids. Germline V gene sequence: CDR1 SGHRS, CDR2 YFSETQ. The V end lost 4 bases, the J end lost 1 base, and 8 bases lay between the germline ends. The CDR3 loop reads CASSQGPQETQYF. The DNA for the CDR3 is TGCGCCAGCAGCCAGGGCCCCCAAGAGACCCAGTACTTC. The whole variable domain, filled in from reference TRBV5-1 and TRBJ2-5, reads KAGVTQTPRYLIKTRGQQVTLSCSPISGHRSVSWYQQTPGQGLQFLFEYFSETQRNKGNFPGRFSGRQFSNSRSEMNVSTLELGDSALYLCASSQGPQETQYFGPGTRLLVL.

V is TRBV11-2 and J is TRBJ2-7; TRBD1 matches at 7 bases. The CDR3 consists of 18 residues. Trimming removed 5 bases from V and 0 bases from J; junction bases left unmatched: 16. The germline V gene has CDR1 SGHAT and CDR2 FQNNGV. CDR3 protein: CASSPPGTATYSSYEQYF. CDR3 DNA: TGTGCCAGCAGCCCCCCGGGGACAGCCACCTACAGCTCCTACGAGCAGTACTTC.

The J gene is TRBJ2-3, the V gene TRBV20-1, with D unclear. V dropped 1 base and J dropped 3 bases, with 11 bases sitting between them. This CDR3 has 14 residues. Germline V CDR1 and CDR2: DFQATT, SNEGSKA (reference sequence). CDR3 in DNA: TGCAGTGCTAGAGTCTGGATCAAAACAGATACGCAGTATTTT. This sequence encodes CSARVWIKTDTQYF.

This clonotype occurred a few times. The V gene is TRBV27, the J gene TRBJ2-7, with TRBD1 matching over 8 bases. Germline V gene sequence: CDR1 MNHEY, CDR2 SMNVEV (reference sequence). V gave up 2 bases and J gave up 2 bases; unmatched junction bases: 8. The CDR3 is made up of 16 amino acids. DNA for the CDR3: TGTGCCAGCAGTTTAACCGGACAGGGTGAGGCCTACGAGCAGTACTTC. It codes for CASSLTGQGEAYEQYF.

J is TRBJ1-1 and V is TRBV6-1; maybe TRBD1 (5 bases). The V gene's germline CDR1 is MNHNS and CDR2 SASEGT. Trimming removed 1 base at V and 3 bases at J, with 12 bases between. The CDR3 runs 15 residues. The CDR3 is CASSEEGEEYTEAFF. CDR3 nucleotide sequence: TGTGCCAGCAGTGAAGAAGGGGAGGAGTACACTGAAGCTTTCTTT.

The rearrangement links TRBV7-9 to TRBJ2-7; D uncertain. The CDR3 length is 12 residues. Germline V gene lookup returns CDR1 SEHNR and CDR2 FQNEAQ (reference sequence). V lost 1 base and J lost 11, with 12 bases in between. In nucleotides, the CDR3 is TGTGCCAGCAGCTTAGATTGGGGAATCAAGTACTTC. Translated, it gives CASSLDWGIKYF. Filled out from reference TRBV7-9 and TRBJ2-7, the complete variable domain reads DTGVSQNPRHKITKRGQNVTFRCDPISEHNRLYWYRQTLGQGPEFLTYFQNEAQLEKSRLLSDRFSAERPKGSFSTLEIQRTEQGDSAMYLCASSLDWGIKYFGPGTRLTVT.

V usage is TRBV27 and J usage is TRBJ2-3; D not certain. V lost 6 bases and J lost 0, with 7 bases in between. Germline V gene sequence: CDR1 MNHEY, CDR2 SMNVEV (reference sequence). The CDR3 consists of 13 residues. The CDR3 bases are TGTGCCAGCAGGGAAACTAGCACAGATACGCAGTATTTT. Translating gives CASRETSTDTQYF.

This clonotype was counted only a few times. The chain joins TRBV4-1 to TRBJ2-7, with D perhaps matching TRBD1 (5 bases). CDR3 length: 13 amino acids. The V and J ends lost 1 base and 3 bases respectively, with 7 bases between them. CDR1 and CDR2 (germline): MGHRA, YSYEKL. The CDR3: CASSQVQDYEQYF. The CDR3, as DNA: TGCGCCAGCAGCCAAGTACAGGACTACGAGCAGTACTTC.

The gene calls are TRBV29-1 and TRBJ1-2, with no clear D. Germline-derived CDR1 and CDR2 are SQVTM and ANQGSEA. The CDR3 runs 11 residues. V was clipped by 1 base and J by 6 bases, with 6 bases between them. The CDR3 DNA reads TGCAGCGTTGAAGGGGAGGATGGCTACACCTTC. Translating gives CSVEGEDGYTF.